This TCR beta chain comes out of a study of cytomegalovirus exposure and HLA in healthy donors. PCR amplification relied on 60 Vbeta primers (plus 13 Jbeta primers). Here immunoSEQ multiplex PCR was the method, and the copy in TCRdb shows in-frame clones only, minus some. The data hold fewer than 200,000 clones, with approximately 75% observed a single time. General study results and limits: It was fewer than 200 TCR beta chains that were listed as cytomegalovirus-associated. A link between a missense DCLRE1C variant and TCR beta V- and J-gene trimming emerged from a later analysis. An assumption of roughly uniform sequencing depth across donors underlay the presence/absence analyses.

As to this clone: The antigen is undetermined.

Trimming removed 5 bases from V and 4 bases from J; junction bases left unmatched: 7. This CDR3 comprises 15 residues. The germline CDR1 and CDR2 sequences are MDHEN and SYDVKM. The clonotype comes from a man in his thirties or forties in good health and CMV-seropositive. The chain has TRBV28 and TRBJ1-2, with TRBD1 matching over 10 bases. Sample: PBMCs. CDR3 nucleotides: TGTGCCAGCAGTCCCGGGACAGGGGTAAGCTATGGCTACACCTTC. Encoded protein: CASSPGTGVSYGYTF.